This entry lists 25 T cell receptor beta chains sequenced from one sample in a study of blood T cells in healthy people across ages. Combining a sample-barcoded 5' primer with a J-beta primer mix, a second PCR ran for about 7 to 12 cycles. TCRdb re-derived calls from the 5' RACE reads in MiXCR, one entry per CDR3 protein. The sample contains about 800,000 distinct CDR3 sequences, about 25% of which appear only once. These data were also reused for a study on T cells of mothers and their children.

Sequencing was done on a sample of blood. The receptors were sampled from a boy aged 5 to 17 in good health.

The V gene is TRBV20-1, the J gene TRBJ2-4; D is uncertain. CDR3 length: 14 residues. Trimming left V 1 base short and J 6 bases short, with 13 bases between. Germline-derived CDR1 and CDR2 are DFQATT and SNEGSKA (reference sequence). CDR3 sequence (DNA): TGCAGTGCTAGAGCTGGGCAGGACCCAAACATTCAGTACTTC. It specifies CSARAGQDPNIQYF.

This clonotype was seen more than once but under ten times. The gene calls are TRBV7-9 and TRBJ2-7; D remains unclear. The CDR3 covers 17 residues. Germline V gene lookup returns CDR1 SEHNR and CDR2 FQNEAQ (reference sequence). V lost 5 bases and J 4 bases, leaving 24 bases between the germline ends. CDR3 loop: CASSPQSPVYTQYEQYF. Here the CDR3 DNA reads TGTGCCAGCAGCCCGCAAAGTCCGGTCTATACTCAATACGAGCAGTACTTC.

Here the CDR3 DNA reads TGTGCCAGCAGTTCAGGGACTAGCGGGTCAAACATTCAGTACTTC. Amino acids: CASSSGTSGSNIQYF. The chain joins TRBV28 to TRBJ2-4, with TRBD2 matching over 12 bases. The V gene end was trimmed by 4 bases and the J gene end by 6 bases; junction bases not matched to a gene: 4. CDR1 and CDR2 (germline): MDHEN, SYDVKM. There are 15 residues in the CDR3.

This clonotype has more than one count but fewer than ten. The chain employs TRBV7-6 and TRBJ2-7, with 7 bases matching TRBD1. With 1 base clipped from V and 3 bases from J, the junction kept 6 bases outside the gene matches. The CDR3 length is 15 residues. Germline loops: CDR1 SGHVS, CDR2 FNYEAQ. The DNA for the CDR3 is TGTGCCAGCAGCTTAGGACAGGGTTCGATCTACGAGCAGTACTTC. Translated, it gives CASSLGQGSIYEQYF.

The chain joins TRBV5-6 to TRBJ2-7, with D hard to call. This CDR3 is 15 amino acids long. Trimming removed 1 base at V and 3 bases at J, with 14 bases between. Germline CDR1 SGHDT, CDR2 YYEEEE. The DNA for the CDR3 is TGTGCCAGCAGCTTGTTTTTGAACCGAAACTACGAGCAGTACTTC. It specifies CASSLFLNRNYEQYF.

This clonotype was picked up a small number of times. The chain has TRBV6-5 and TRBJ1-6; tentative D call: TRBD1 (6 bases). Germline values: CDR1 MNHEY, CDR2 SVGAGI. The CDR3 runs to 15 residues. Trimming shortened V by 0 bases and J by 7 bases, and 10 bases separated the two germline ends. This CDR3 is CASSYSPGANSPLHF. The CDR3 DNA reads as TGTGCCAGCAGTTACTCTCCGGGGGCGAATTCACCCCTCCACTTT.

The chain uses TRBV28 and TRBJ2-5; TRBD2 agrees at 10 bases. Per germline, CDR1 MDHEN and CDR2 SYDVKM. V shed 5 bases and J 4 bases; nucleotides not matched to a gene: 10. CDR3 length equals 16 residues. The CDR3 sequence: CASSRDLAGGGETQYF. CDR3 sequence (DNA): TGTGCCAGCAGTCGAGATTTAGCGGGGGGAGGAGAGACCCAGTACTTC.

This clonotype came up a few times. The CDR3 nucleotides read TGCGCCAGCAGCCAGGTCGAAAAGTACATGAACACTGAAGCTTTCTTT. This translates into CASSQVEKYMNTEAFF. The chain couples TRBV4-1 to TRBJ1-1, with D hard to call. Trimming removed 3 bases at V and 0 bases at J, with 14 bases between. The length of the CDR3 is 16 residues. Germline-derived CDR1 and CDR2 are MGHRA and YSYEKL.

This sequence joins TRBV5-1 and TRBJ1-4; 9 nucleotides agree with TRBD1. Germline V CDR1 and CDR2: SGHRS, YFSETQ. The CDR3 runs 15 residues. V shed 3 bases, J shed 3 bases, and the junction held 3 bases outside the gene matches. The CDR3 is CASSSRQGANEKLFF. The CDR3 DNA sequence: TGCGCCAGCAGCTCCCGACAGGGGGCTAATGAAAAACTGTTTTTT. Using reference TRBV5-1 and TRBJ1-4 for the parts outside the CDR3, the full variable domain is KAGVTQTPRYLIKTRGQQVTLSCSPISGHRSVSWYQQTPGQGLQFLFEYFSETQRNKGNFPGRFSGRQFSNSRSEMNVSTLELGDSALYLCASSSRQGANEKLFFGSGTQLSVL.

This chain joins TRBV20-1 and TRBJ2-1; a weak D match, TRBD1 (6 bases). Germline values: CDR1 DFQATT, CDR2 SNEGSKA (reference sequence). Trimming shortened V by 5 bases and J by 12 bases, and 14 bases separated the two germline ends. The CDR3 totals 11 residues. CDR3 in DNA: TGCAGTGCTGAGGCCGGGACAAGGCAGTTCTTC. Protein: CSAEAGTRQFF.

This sequence joins TRBV7-2 and TRBJ2-1; tentative D call: TRBD1 (6 bases). Per germline, CDR1 SGHTA and CDR2 FQGNSA. The CDR3 is made up of 13 amino acids. V dropped 5 bases and J dropped 9 bases, with 14 bases sitting between them. CDR3 sequence reads: CASSARGISEQFF. DNA of the CDR3: TGTGCCAGCAGCGCCAGGGGTATTAGTGAGCAGTTCTTC.

The chain couples TRBV12-3 or TRBV12-4 to TRBJ1-5; 7 nucleotides match TRBD1. The trim removed 11 bases at V and 4 bases at J, leaving 14 bases unmatched. This CDR3 contains 15 residues. CDR3 sequence (DNA): TGTGCCGACAGTCTTGACAGGGTGGGGAATCAGCCCCAGCATTTT. Encoded protein: CADSLDRVGNQPQHF.

This sequence joins TRBV28 and TRBJ1-2; TRBD1 might be the D (5 bases). CDR3 length: 13 residues. With 7 bases removed from V and 4 bases from J, the gap between germline ends came to 13 bases. Per the germline V gene, CDR1 is MDHEN and CDR2 is SYDVKM. The CDR3 spells CASMGLKFYGYTF. CDR3 coding DNA: TGTGCCAGCATGGGACTTAAATTCTATGGCTACACCTTC.

Only a few counts were recorded for this clonotype. The V and J genes are TRBV10-3 and TRBJ1-1, with unresolved D. CDR3 size: 14 residues. Trimming removed 4 bases at V and 0 bases at J, with 9 bases between. Germline CDR1 ENHRY, CDR2 SYGVKD. CDR3 nucleotides: TGTGCCATCAGTGTAAATCAAATGAACACTGAAGCTTTCTTT. This translates into CAISVNQMNTEAFF.

A few counts support this clonotype. The chain uses TRBV7-9 and TRBJ2-1; D not resolved. Germline CDR1 and CDR2: SEHNR and FQNEAQ (reference sequence). The CDR3 length is 14 residues. V lost 0 bases, J lost 7 bases, and 10 bases lay in between. CDR3: CASSLAEDGNEQFF. CDR3 bases: TGTGCCAGCAGCTTAGCCGAGGATGGAAATGAGCAGTTCTTC.

V is TRBV7-6 and J is TRBJ2-7, with TRBD2 as a possible D gene (5 bases). V was cut by 4 bases and J by 3 bases, with 16 bases left in between. CDR1 SGHVS and CDR2 FNYEAQ come from the germline V gene. The CDR3 is 15 residues long. The CDR3 sequence: CASSSDSGELYEQYF. CDR3 sequence (DNA): TGTGCCAGCAGCTCCGATTCCGGGGAACTCTACGAGCAGTACTTC.

V usage is TRBV7-9 and J usage is TRBJ1-1; D gene uncertain. The CDR3 is 15 amino acids. Trimming shortened V by 2 bases and J by 1 base, and 11 bases separated the two germline ends. From germline, CDR1 is SEHNR and CDR2 FQNEAQ (reference sequence). The chain's CDR3 is CASSLPRTANTEAFF. For the CDR3, the DNA is TGTGCCAGCAGCTTACCCCGGACTGCGAACACTGAAGCTTTCTTT.

The chain employs TRBV27 and TRBJ2-7; TRBD2 agrees at 11 bases. The trim removed 6 bases at V and 0 bases at J, leaving 1 base unmatched. Germline V gene lookup returns CDR1 MNHEY and CDR2 SMNVEV (reference sequence). CDR3 size: 14 residues. The CDR3 is CASRTSGDSYEQYF. Written as DNA, the CDR3 is TGTGCCAGCAGGACTAGCGGGGACTCCTACGAGCAGTACTTC.

The chain combines TRBV29-1 with TRBJ2-5, with D possibly called TRBD1 or TRBD2 (5 bases each). V shed 6 bases and J shed 3 bases, with 20 bases lying between them. Germline CDR1 reads SQVTM; CDR2 reads ANQGSEA. CDR3 length: 15 amino acids. CDR3 amino acids: CSVDKPGTAEETQYF. The CDR3 nucleotides are TGCAGCGTGGACAAACCCGGGACCGCAGAAGAGACCCAGTACTTC.

As DNA, the CDR3 is TGTGCCAGCAGGCCTGGGACAGGGGATAATTCACCCCTCCACTTT. It encodes CASRPGTGDNSPLHF. The chain couples TRBV12-3 or TRBV12-4 to TRBJ1-6; TRBD1 matches 10 bases. J lost 5 bases, V lost 6 bases, and 4 bases had no gene match. This CDR3 is built from 15 residues.

The chain has TRBV11-2 and TRBJ2-1; D unclear. The CDR3 extends over 15 amino acids. Trimming shortened V by 1 base and J by 10 bases, and 17 bases separated the two germline ends. The germline V gene encodes CDR1 SGHAT and CDR2 FQNNGV. The CDR3 coding sequence is TGTGCCAGCAGCTTAGGTAGCCCTTCGCGAGGAGAGCAGTTCTTC. It yields the protein CASSLGSPSRGEQFF. Supplemented by reference TRBV11-2 and TRBJ2-1, the full variable domain reads EAGVAQSPRYKIIEKRQSVAFWCNPISGHATLYWYQQILGQGPKLLIQFQNNGVVDDSQLPKDRFSAERLKGVDSTLKIQPAKLEDSAVYLCASSLGSPSRGEQFFGPGTRLTVL.

The chain uses TRBV20-1 and TRBJ1-1; D is unresolved. The length of the CDR3 is 15 residues. Looked up from germline, CDR1 is DFQATT and CDR2 is SNEGSKA (reference sequence). Trimming took 1 base from V and 2 from J, leaving 14 bases between them. This CDR3 reads CSARAPTRPNTEAFF. The CDR3 DNA is TGCAGTGCTAGAGCTCCAACGCGGCCCAACACTGAAGCTTTCTTT.

The rearrangement uses TRBV20-1 and TRBJ2-5; no reliable D call. The germline V gene encodes CDR1 DFQATT and CDR2 SNEGSKA (reference sequence). The CDR3 extends over 16 amino acids. V lost 6 bases and J 0 bases, leaving 20 bases between the germline ends. The CDR3: CSALAFRAAYQETQYF. For the CDR3, the DNA is TGCAGTGCGTTGGCTTTCCGGGCGGCTTACCAAGAGACCCAGTACTTC.

In this sample, this clonotype turned up a few times. The V call is TRBV4-3, the J call TRBJ2-4; no reliable D call. The CDR3 is 15 residues long. The ends were cut back, 0 bases at V and 9 bases at J, with 15 bases in the middle. CDR1 LGHNA and CDR2 YSLEER come from the germline V gene. CDR3 amino acids: CASSQDYSELGIQYF. The DNA for the CDR3 is TGCGCCAGCAGCCAAGATTATTCGGAATTAGGCATTCAGTACTTC.

The chain is built from TRBV25-1 and TRBJ1-1; the D gene is possibly TRBD1 (5 bases). The CDR3 contains 12 residues. Trimming removed 10 bases at V and 3 bases at J, with 12 bases between. CDR1 MGHDK and CDR2 SYGVNS come from the germline V gene. CDR3 sequence reads: CANKGPYTEAFF. For the CDR3, the DNA is TGTGCCAACAAGGGACCTTACACTGAAGCTTTCTTT.